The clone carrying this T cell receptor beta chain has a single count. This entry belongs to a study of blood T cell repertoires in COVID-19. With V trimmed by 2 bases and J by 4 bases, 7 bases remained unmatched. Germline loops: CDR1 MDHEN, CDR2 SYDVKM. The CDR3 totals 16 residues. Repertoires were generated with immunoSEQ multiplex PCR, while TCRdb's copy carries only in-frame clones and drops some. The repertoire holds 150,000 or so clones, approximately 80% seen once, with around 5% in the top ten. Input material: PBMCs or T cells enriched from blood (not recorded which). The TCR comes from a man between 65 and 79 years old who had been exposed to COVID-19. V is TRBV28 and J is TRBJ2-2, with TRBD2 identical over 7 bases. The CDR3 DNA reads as TGTGCCAGCAGTTTAATCACAGCGGGATTCACCGGGGAGCTGTTTTTT. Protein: CASSLITAGFTGELFF.